This T cell receptor (beta chain) was sequenced in a study of OX40 agonist ivuxolimab in advanced cancers. Study-wide background: Treatment of patients was with ivuxolimab, an agonistic anti-OX40 (CD134) antibody. Prior anti-PD-1, anti-PD-L1 or anti-CTLA-4 therapy was allowed; over 30% had some. One patient with hepatocellular carcinoma and two with cutaneous melanoma, three in all, had partial responses. Study results and limitations: What antigens the expanded peripheral T cells recognized was never established.

The CDR3 spans 15 residues. Germline CDR1 is SGHTA and CDR2 is FQGTGA. A remark on this clone: Its target is not known. The junction departs from the called germline gene at one end, perhaps through a read error.

The data were produced by immunoSEQ multiplex PCR, yet TCRdb's version contains in-frame clones alone and is incomplete. The sample has 60,000 to 85,000 clones, roughly 88% seen once; the top ten hold approximately 1%. The rearrangement joins TRBV7-3 to TRBJ1-1; 7 bases agree with TRBD1. This clonotype was obtained from an adult with an advanced solid tumor such as melanoma, head and neck, liver or kidney cancer. Specimen: CD4+ or CD8+ T cells sorted from blood, collected in a trial of the OX40 agonist ivuxolimab. The CDR3 nucleotides are TGTGCCAGCAGCGTAACGACAGGGTCGACCACTGAAGCTTTCTTT. Protein: CASSVTTGSTTEAFF.